A selection of T cell receptor beta chains follows, all from one sample in a study of blood T cell repertoires in COVID-19. Clones were sequenced by immunoSEQ multiplex PCR, and TCRdb holds only the in-frame ones, with some missing. The sample has 200,000 to 250,000 clones; around 80% are singletons. Sequences were obtained from peripheral blood. The origin of the receptors is a woman under 30 with acute or convalescent COVID-19. The CDR3 runs from the conserved cysteine through the conserved F or W. The order of the fields is V gene, D gene, clone size, J gene, CDR3 DNA, CDR3 protein. The D gene is left open where the match is weak. Only some rows state a clone size, as once, few, many or a class for expanded clones.

>TRBV19|TRBD2|.|TRBJ2-1
TGTGCCAGTAGTATTACTAGCGGCCTCTCCTACAATGAGCAGTTCTTC
CASSITSGLSYNEQFF
>TRBV7-2|.|.|TRBJ1-6
TGTGCCAGCAGCTTAGCGCTCGAGGTACCCCTCCACTTT
CASSLALEVPLHF
>TRBV6-6|TRBD1|.|TRBJ2-7
TGTGCCAGCTGGACAGGGACCTACGAGCAGTACTTC
CASWTGTYEQYF
>TRBV27|.|.|TRBJ1-5
TGTGCCAGCAGTCACTCGACAGGCCAAAGAAATCAGCCCCAGCATTTT
CASSHSTGQRNQPQHF
>TRBV7-2|.|.|TRBJ2-7
TGTGCCAGCAGCCAAGAAACAGGGATCTACGAGCAGTACTTC
CASSQETGIYEQYF
>TRBV18|.|.|TRBJ1-4
TGTGCCAGCTCACCAGGGACAATCGGTCGGGAAAAACTGTTTTTT
CASSPGTIGREKLFF
>TRBV7-9|TRBD1|.|TRBJ1-6
TGTGCCAGCAGCCGGACAGGGTCCAATTCACCCCTCCACTTT
CASSRTGSNSPLHF
>TRBV23-1|TRBD1|.|TRBJ1-2
TGCGCCAGCACTTCTTGGGACAGGAACTATGGCTACACCTTC
CASTSWDRNYGYTF
>TRBV6-1|.|.|TRBJ1-1
TGTGCCAGCAGTGATCTGAGGGCGACGGGGACTGAAGCTTTCTTT
CASSDLRATGTEAFF
>TRBV27|.|.|TRBJ1-2
TGTGCCAGCCGTTTCGCCCCTACGGGGAACTATGGCTACACCTTC
CASRFAPTGNYGYTF
>TRBV27|.|.|TRBJ1-1
TGTGCCAGCAGTTTTTCCCCAGGGGTGGTCACTGAAGCTTTCTTT
CASSFSPGVVTEAFF
>TRBV7-2|.|few|TRBJ1-2
TGTGCCAGCAGCTTAGCGGTCCGGGGGGTGCAGGGCCCGAGTCTTAACTATGGCTACACCTTC
CASSLAVRGVQGPSLNYGYTF
>TRBV1|.|.|TRBJ2-3
TGCACCAGCAGCCAAGATCACAGGGGAAGCACAGATACGCAGTATTTT
CTSSQDHRGSTDTQYF
>TRBV7-8|.|.|TRBJ2-1
TGTGCCAGCAGCCACAACTACAATGAGCAGTTCTTC
CASSHNYNEQFF
>TRBV6-2/TRBV6-3|TRBD2|.|TRBJ2-3
TGTGCCAGCAGCCCGACTAGCGGGGCCTCAGATACGCAGTATTTT
CASSPTSGASDTQYF
>TRBV27|.|.|TRBJ2-1
TGTGCCAGCAGTGATTCCGCGCATGAGCAGTTCTTC
CASSDSAHEQFF
>TRBV11-2|.|.|TRBJ2-7
TGTGCCAGCAAAGGGGGACAACCCTACGAGCAGTACTTC
CASKGGQPYEQYF
>TRBV2|.|few|TRBJ1-2
TGTGCCAGCATTGGTGGCACACCGAGGGCTCCGTATGGCTACACCTTC
CASIGGTPRAPYGYTF
>TRBV11-2|.|.|TRBJ1-1
TGTGCCAGCAGCTTAGGTATCTGGCCCCCAAACACTGAAGCTTTCTTT
CASSLGIWPPNTEAFF
>TRBV7-2|.|once|TRBJ1-1
TGTGCCAGCAGTCCGACAGTTCTGAACACTGAAGCTTTCTTT
CASSPTVLNTEAFF
>TRBV7-9|TRBD1|.|TRBJ2-7
TGTGCCAGCAGCGCCACAGGGGACGAGCAGTACTTC
CASSATGDEQYF
>TRBV7-9|.|once|TRBJ2-7
TGTGCCAGCAGCTTAGTCGGTCAGGGCTCCTACGAGCAGTACTTC
CASSLVGQGSYEQYF
>TRBV5-6|TRBD1|.|TRBJ1-1
TGTGCCAGCAGCTTGGTGGGACAGGGAAGGGGCACTGAAGCTTTCTTT
CASSLVGQGRGTEAFF
>TRBV29-1|TRBD1|once|TRBJ2-7
TGCAGCGTGGCCGGACAGGGGGCGGGGTACGAGCAGTACTTC
CSVAGQGAGYEQYF
>TRBV9|TRBD2|once|TRBJ2-1
TGTGCCAGCAGGCGGTTTAGCGGGAGCGATGAGCAGTTCTTC
CASRRFSGSDEQFF
>TRBV7-3|TRBD1|.|TRBJ2-5
TGTGCCAGCAGTCCAACAGGGGGAGAGACCCAGTACTTC
CASSPTGGETQYF
>TRBV15|.|.|TRBJ1-4
TGTGCCACCAGCAGAGACGGACAGCGGAATGAAAAACTGTTTTTT
CATSRDGQRNEKLFF
>TRBV3-1/TRBV3-2|TRBD2|.|TRBJ2-1
TGTGCCAGCAGCCAAGCGGGAGGCCACAATGAGCAGTTCTTC
CASSQAGGHNEQFF
>TRBV15|.|.|TRBJ2-1
TGTGCCACCAGCAGAGATCTCTGGCAAACCCAGTTCTTC
CATSRDLWQTQFF
>TRBV11-2|TRBD1|.|TRBJ2-1
TGTGCCAGCAGCTCTGGACAGGGGATTAAGCGGCAGTTCTTC
CASSSGQGIKRQFF
>TRBV5-1|TRBD1|.|TRBJ1-1
TGCGCCAGCAGCCGGCAAAGACAGGGAAGCACTGAAGCTTTCTTT
CASSRQRQGSTEAFF
>TRBV7-2|TRBD1|.|TRBJ1-6
TGTGCCAGCAGCTTCCGCGGACAGGGAAATTCACCCCTCCACTTT
CASSFRGQGNSPLHF
>TRBV9|TRBD2|.|TRBJ2-2
TGTGCCAGCAGCGCTAGCGGCACCGGGGAGCTGTTTTTT
CASSASGTGELFF
>TRBV10-2|.|.|TRBJ1-1
TGCGCCAGCAGTGGTAGGAACACTGAAGCTTTCTTT
CASSGRNTEAFF
>TRBV30|TRBD2|.|TRBJ2-1
TGTGCCTGGAGTTCCGGGACTAGCGCTAGAAATGAGCAGTTCTTC
CAWSSGTSARNEQFF
>TRBV24-1|TRBD1|.|TRBJ2-5
TGTGCCACCAGTGACCCTAGACAGGGCCAAGAGACCCAGTACTTC
CATSDPRQGQETQYF
>TRBV30|TRBD1|.|TRBJ2-6
TGTGCCTGGGACACAGGGGACTCTGGGGCCAACGTCCTGACTTTC
CAWDTGDSGANVLTF
>TRBV6-2/TRBV6-3|TRBD1|once|TRBJ2-7
TGTGCCAGCAGTTCGGACGGGACAGCGTTCGAGCAGTACTTC
CASSSDGTAFEQYF
>TRBV27|.|.|TRBJ2-7
TGTGCCAGCAGTTTAACTCGGACTATCGACGAGCAGTACTTC
CASSLTRTIDEQYF
>TRBV12-3/TRBV12-4|.|once|TRBJ2-7
TGTGCCAGCAGCGACCAGGATGAGCAGTACTTC
CASSDQDEQYF
>TRBV10-3|.|.|TRBJ2-3
TGTGCCATCAGTACTCAGGGGGGAGATACGCAGTATTTT
CAISTQGGDTQYF
>TRBV10-3|TRBD1|.|TRBJ1-1
TGTGCCATCAGTGATCCGACAGGGGTAAAGGGGATCGGCACTGAAGCTTTCTTT
CAISDPTGVKGIGTEAFF
>TRBV5-1|.|.|TRBJ2-6
TGCGCCAGCGGACCGGGACACACAAGCTCTGGGGCCAACGTCCCGACTTTC
CASGPGHTSSGANVPTF
>TRBV7-2|TRBD1|.|TRBJ2-1
TGTGCCAGCAGCTACGGACAGGGAAGTCTCAATGAGCAGTTCTTC
CASSYGQGSLNEQFF
>TRBV11-3|TRBD2|.|TRBJ2-1
TGTGCCAGCAGCTTATGGACTAGCGGGAGCAATGAGCAGTTCTTC
CASSLWTSGSNEQFF
>TRBV5-8|TRBD2|once|TRBJ2-5
TGTGCCAGCAGCTTGGTGGACAGTTATAGCGGGAGAGAAGAGACCCAGTACTTC
CASSLVDSYSGREETQYF
>TRBV6-4|.|.|TRBJ1-6
TGTGCCAGCAGTGCACAGGGTCCTAATTCACCCCTCCACTTT
CASSAQGPNSPLHF